The 22 T cell receptor beta chains below all came from one sample that was sequenced in a study of OX40 agonist ivuxolimab in advanced cancers. The data were produced by immunoSEQ multiplex PCR, yet TCRdb's version contains in-frame clones alone and is incomplete. This table holds some 100,000 clones, 86% found once. Sequenced here: CD4+ or CD8+ T cells sorted from blood, sampled in a trial of the OX40 agonist ivuxolimab. The receptors derive from an adult with an advanced solid tumor such as melanoma, head and neck, liver or kidney cancer.

This CDR3 is CASSSAGGGEETQYF. Here the CDR3 DNA reads TGTGCCAGCAGTTCAGCCGGTGGGGGGGAGGAGACCCAGTACTTC. The V and J genes are TRBV27 and TRBJ2-5, with 7 positions matching TRBD2. The CDR3 has 15 residues. The germline gives CDR1 MNHEY, CDR2 SMNVEV (reference sequence). With V trimmed by 4 bases and J by 5 bases, 10 bases remained unmatched.

V is TRBV5-4 and J is TRBJ2-5; 7 nucleotides match TRBD1. V gave up 0 bases and J gave up 5 bases; unmatched junction bases: 16. The CDR3 spans 18 residues. Germline CDR1 SGHNT, CDR2 YYREEE (reference sequence). CDR3: CASSLVPSTDRVGETQYF. The DNA for the CDR3 is TGTGCCAGCAGCTTGGTTCCTTCCACCGACAGGGTGGGGGAGACCCAGTACTTC.

V is TRBV19 and J is TRBJ1-2; 7 positions match TRBD1. The V gene's germline CDR1 is LNHDA and CDR2 SQIVND (reference sequence). This CDR3 is 14 amino acids long. With V trimmed by 6 bases and J by 4 bases, 8 bases remained unmatched. The CDR3 protein is CASRPPQGTYGYTF. In DNA, the CDR3 is TGTGCCAGTAGACCTCCACAGGGGACCTATGGCTACACCTTC.

This chain joins TRBV7-9 and TRBJ2-7; D is uncertain. CDR1 is SEHNR and CDR2 is FQNEAQ in the germline V gene (reference sequence). This CDR3 is 12 amino acids long. V dropped 0 bases and J dropped 2 bases, with 2 bases sitting between them. This CDR3 is CASSLATYEQYF. CDR3 nucleotides: TGTGCCAGCAGCTTAGCAACCTACGAGCAGTACTTC.

This chain connects TRBV11-2 to TRBJ1-3, with 7 nucleotides matching TRBD1. V lost 5 bases, J lost 0 bases, and 4 bases stayed unmatched. The germline CDR1 and CDR2 sequences are SGHAT and FQNNGV. The CDR3 sequence is 15 residues long. The CDR3 is CASSARQGSGNTIYF. The CDR3 DNA sequence: TGTGCCAGCAGCGCGCGACAGGGCTCTGGAAACACCATATATTTT.

With regard to this clone: A junction end diverges from the germline sequence, so it may reflect a read error. The chain links TRBV7-7 to TRBJ2-2; 15 bases map to TRBD2. Germline V gene data show CDR1 as SSHAT and CDR2 as FNYEAQ (reference sequence). The CDR3 spans 18 residues. CDR3 loop: CASSRTSGRAAGTGELFF. For the CDR3, the DNA is TGTGCTAGCAGTCGGACTAGCGGGAGGGCCGCGGGCACCGGGGAGCTGTTTTTT. The full variable domain, completed using reference TRBV7-7 and TRBJ2-2, is GAGVSQSPRYKVTKRGQDVTLRCDPISSHATLYWYQQALGQGPEFLTYFNYEAQPDKSGLPSDRFSAERPEGSISTLTIQRTEQRDSAMYRCASSRTSGRAAGTGELFFGEGSRLTVL.

This clone was seen a single time. The V call is TRBV6-5, the J call TRBJ2-1; D gene unclear. This CDR3 is built from 13 residues. Trimming pared 6 bases from V and 4 bases from J, leaving 10 bases between. In germline, CDR1 is MNHEY, CDR2 SVGAGI. The CDR3: CASRTTLYNEQFF. DNA of the CDR3: TGTGCCAGCAGAACGACCCTATACAATGAGCAGTTCTTC.

As DNA, the CDR3 is TGCGCCAGCAGCTTGCCCAAACCGGGAGGAGCATACAATGAGCAGTTCTTC. Protein sequence: CASSLPKPGGAYNEQFF. The rearrangement uses TRBV5-1 and TRBJ2-1; the match to TRBD2 covers 7 bases. This CDR3 is built from 17 residues. The germline gives CDR1 SGHRS, CDR2 YFSETQ. V gave up 1 base and J gave up 4 bases; unmatched junction bases: 11. Drawing the rest from reference TRBV5-1 and TRBJ2-1, the complete variable domain is KAGVTQTPRYLIKTRGQQVTLSCSPISGHRSVSWYQQTPGQGLQFLFEYFSETQRNKGNFPGRFSGRQFSNSRSEMNVSTLELGDSALYLCASSLPKPGGAYNEQFFGPGTRLTVL.

The chain joins TRBV29-1 to TRBJ1-2, with TRBD1 as a possible D gene (5 bases). CDR3 size: 13 residues. V lost 6 bases, J lost 4 bases, and 15 bases lay in between. CDR1 and CDR2 (germline): SQVTM, ANQGSEA. CDR3 coding DNA: TGCAGCGTGTCCCGGGACGTTGTCTATGGCTACACCTTC. Encoded protein: CSVSRDVVYGYTF.

The chain employs TRBV27 and TRBJ1-6; no reliable D call. Deletions cut 3 bases from V and 8 bases from J, with 8 bases between. Germline CDR1 MNHEY, CDR2 SMNVEV (reference sequence). The CDR3 contains 13 residues. The CDR3 loop is CASSFHGDSPLHF. CDR3 sequence (DNA): TGTGCCAGCAGTTTTCATGGAGATTCACCCCTCCACTTT.

V usage is TRBV30 and J usage is TRBJ2-4; tentative D call: TRBD1 (6 bases). Germline CDR1 and CDR2: GTSNPN and SVGIG (reference sequence). The V end lost 1 base, the J end lost 8 bases, and 9 bases lay between the germline ends. The CDR3 length is 12 residues. CDR3 sequence reads: CAWSAGQDIQYF. Written as DNA, the CDR3 is TGTGCCTGGAGTGCGGGACAAGACATTCAGTACTTC. Looking up the rest from reference TRBV30 and TRBJ2-4 gives the full variable domain: SQTIHQWPATLVQPVGSPLSLECTVEGTSNPNLYWYRQAAGRGLQLLFYSVGIGQISSEVPQNLSASRPQDRQFILSSKKLLLSDSGFYLCAWSAGQDIQYFGAGTRLSVL.

The genes are TRBV6-1 and TRBJ2-5, with a possible D match to TRBD1 (8 bases). This CDR3 region has 15 residues. Germline CDR1 reads MNHNS; CDR2 reads SASEGT. V was pared by 3 bases and J by 2 bases, with 13 bases between. The CDR3: CASSDHRGGQETQYF. DNA for the CDR3: TGTGCCAGCAGTGACCACAGGGGGGGACAAGAGACCCAGTACTTC.

V and J are TRBV30 and TRBJ2-7; a possible D gene is TRBD1 (5 bases). This CDR3 contains 14 residues. In germline, CDR1 is GTSNPN, CDR2 SVGIG (reference sequence). Trimming took off 2 bases at V and 5 bases at J, with 16 bases between the two ends. The CDR3 sequence: CAWSPDSYVNEQYF. The DNA of the CDR3 is TGTGCCTGGAGTCCCGACAGTTACGTCAACGAGCAGTACTTC.

J is TRBJ2-2 and V is TRBV5-1, with 7 positions matching TRBD1. Germline V gene sequence: CDR1 SGHRS, CDR2 YFSETQ. This CDR3 spans 15 amino acids. The V and J ends lost 4 bases and 2 bases, in that order; junction bases with no gene match: 5. CDR3 in DNA: TGCGCCAGCAGCACTCAGGGGGTCAACACCGGGGAGCTGTTTTTT. This gives the protein CASSTQGVNTGELFF. Full variable domain (missing parts from reference TRBV5-1 and TRBJ2-2): KAGVTQTPRYLIKTRGQQVTLSCSPISGHRSVSWYQQTPGQGLQFLFEYFSETQRNKGNFPGRFSGRQFSNSRSEMNVSTLELGDSALYLCASSTQGVNTGELFFGEGSRLTVL.

The chain has TRBV5-1 and TRBJ2-3; TRBD2 agrees at 8 bases. Germline CDR1 SGHRS, CDR2 YFSETQ. V gave up 1 base and J gave up 4 bases; unmatched junction bases: 11. This CDR3 has 17 amino acids. The CDR3 here is CASSLSQREPWADTQYF. The CDR3 coding sequence is TGCGCCAGCAGCTTGTCCCAGCGGGAGCCTTGGGCAGATACGCAGTATTTT.

The V call is TRBV18, the J call TRBJ1-1; 10 bases fit TRBD1. CDR1 and CDR2 (germline): KGHSH, LQKENI. V was clipped by 4 bases and J by 1 base; unmatched bases: 0. The CDR3 contains 14 residues. CDR3: CASSRTGGNTEAFF. In DNA form, the CDR3 reads TGTGCCAGCTCACGGACAGGGGGGAACACTGAAGCTTTCTTT. The complete variable domain, with remaining parts taken from reference TRBV18 and TRBJ1-1, reads NAGVMQNPRHLVRRRGQEARLRCSPMKGHSHVYWYRQLPEEGLKFMVYLQKENIIDESGMPKERFSAEFPKEGPSILRIQQVVRGDSAAYFCASSRTGGNTEAFFGQGTRLTVV.

The chain recombines TRBV7-9 with TRBJ2-7, with 11 bases fitting TRBD2. The CDR3 is 16 residues long. CDR1 SEHNR and CDR2 FQNEAQ come from the germline V gene (reference sequence). The trim removed 5 bases at V and 5 bases at J, leaving 11 bases unmatched. CDR3 coding DNA: TGTGCCAGCAGCCGAGGGGGTAGCGGGAGGGCCGACGAGCAGTACTTC. Protein sequence: CASSRGGSGRADEQYF.

This clone was recorded once. The chain joins TRBV5-1 to TRBJ1-1; D is perhaps TRBD1 (5 bases). The CDR3 is 14 amino acids. The V and J ends lost 4 bases and 0 bases respectively, with 10 bases between them. From germline, CDR1 is SGHRS and CDR2 YFSETQ. The CDR3 sequence is CASSQQEMNTEAFF. For the CDR3, the DNA is TGCGCCAGCAGCCAACAGGAAATGAACACTGAAGCTTTCTTT.

This chain connects TRBV4-2 to TRBJ1-1; D gene uncertain. V lost 0 bases, J lost 3 bases, and 14 bases lay in between. The CDR3 runs to 16 residues. The germline CDR1 and CDR2 sequences are LGHNA and YNFKEQ. The CDR3 DNA follows: TGTGCCAGCAGCCAAGAGGCCCAGTCGGGGTACACTGAAGCTTTCTTT. It codes for CASSQEAQSGYTEAFF.

The V call is TRBV18, the J call TRBJ2-4, with TRBD1 matching over 9 bases. The V gene's germline CDR1 is KGHSH and CDR2 LQKENI. This CDR3 contains 16 residues. The J segment lost 3 bases and the V segment lost 3 bases, leaving 6 bases of the junction unmatched. The CDR3 region has the DNA TGTGCCAGCTCACCCCCGGGACAGGGAGACAAAAACATTCAGTACTTC. It specifies CASSPPGQGDKNIQYF.

The chain is built from TRBV6-5 and TRBJ2-1, with 7 bases identical to TRBD1. The ends lost 4 bases at V and 0 bases at J; junction bases unmatched: 3. The CDR3 covers 15 residues. Germline lookup yields CDR1 MNHEY and CDR2 SVGAGI. CDR3 residues: CASSSGGSSYNEQFF. CDR3 coding DNA: TGTGCCAGCAGTTCAGGGGGAAGCTCCTACAATGAGCAGTTCTTC.

The rearrangement joins TRBV11-1 to TRBJ2-3; 9 positions agree with TRBD2. The CDR3 is 16 residues long. Germline-derived CDR1 and CDR2 are SGHAT and FQDESV (reference sequence). V was pared by 5 bases and J by 5 bases, with 11 bases of the junction left unmatched. CDR3: CASSLGLAGQGDTQYF. The CDR3 DNA is TGTGCCAGCAGCCTAGGGCTAGCGGGGCAAGGAGATACGCAGTATTTT.